The present TCR beta chain was sequenced within a study of T cell responses to AZD1222 COVID-19 vaccine. Study-wide results and caveats: Spike-specific TCR breadth and depth grew following two AZD1222 doses. Repertoire collection took place solely once the T cell response had peaked. CD4 TCRs linked to vaccination spanned spike, dominating at 160-218 and 743-854. Baseline seropositivity characterized only six AZD1222 recipients.

On this clone itself: Its target is not known.

This CDR3 region has 17 residues. V lost 0 bases, J lost 3 bases, and 17 bases lay in between. Germline V gene lookup returns CDR1 SEHNR and CDR2 FQNEAQ (reference sequence). Repertoires were generated with immunoSEQ multiplex PCR, while TCRdb's copy carries only in-frame clones and drops some. The sample records tens of thousands of clones, approximately 92% being singletons. This chain connects TRBV7-9 to TRBJ1-2; D is unclear. The TCR originated in an adult who received the AZD1222 COVID-19 vaccine. Source: peripheral blood, taken 28 days after the second AZD1222 dose. The CDR3 protein is CASSLAGLETGDYGYTF. The DNA for the CDR3 is TGTGCCAGCAGCTTAGCTGGACTGGAGACCGGAGACTATGGCTACACCTTC.